The rows below give T cell receptor beta chains drawn from one sample of a study of blood T cell repertoires in COVID-19. TCRdb's copy holds only in-frame clones and misses some; the assay was immunoSEQ multiplex PCR. The table shows a few hundred thousand clones, with 84% occurring only once. Sequences were obtained from peripheral blood. These receptors were obtained from a woman between 40 and 50 years old who had recovered from COVID-19. Both conserved end residues are part of each CDR3. Fields, in order: clone size, V gene, D gene, J gene, CDR3 DNA, CDR3 protein. A D gene is named only where the DNA matches it firmly. The size of a clone is reported for some rows only, either as once, few or many, or as a class for expanded clones.

.,TRBV2,.,TRBJ2-3,TGTGCCAGCAGCCGACTAGGATTCTTAAGCACAGATACGCAGTATTTT,CASSRLGFLSTDTQYF
once,TRBV28,TRBD1,TRBJ2-2,TGTGCCAGCAGCGGGACAGGGGGCCATTACGGGGAGCTGTTTTTT,CASSGTGGHYGELFF
.,TRBV7-9,TRBD1,TRBJ2-2,TGTGCCAGCAGCTTAGTATGGATGGACAGGGACACCGGGGAGCTGTTTTTT,CASSLVWMDRDTGELFF
.,TRBV3-1/TRBV3-2,.,TRBJ1-3,TGTGCCAGCAGCCAAGATCTTTCTACTGGAAACACCATATATTTT,CASSQDLSTGNTIYF
.,TRBV15,.,TRBJ1-2,TGTGCCACCAGCAGAGGTAGCGGAGGCTACACCTTC,CATSRGSGGYTF
few,TRBV16,TRBD1,TRBJ2-2,TGTGCCAGCAGCCAAAACAGGGGCGGCGGGGAGCTGTTTTTT,CASSQNRGGGELFF
.,TRBV5-4,.,TRBJ2-1,TGTGCCAGCAGCTTGGGGCAGGGCACAGAATACAATGAGCAGTTCTTC,CASSLGQGTEYNEQFF
.,TRBV18,.,TRBJ1-1,TGTGCCAGCTCATCGGACAGAGACACTGAAGCTTTCTTT,CASSSDRDTEAFF
.,TRBV7-9,TRBD1,TRBJ1-3,TGTGCCAGCAGCCCTCTGACAGGGAGCTCTGGAAACACCATATATTTT,CASSPLTGSSGNTIYF
.,TRBV23-1,.,TRBJ2-4,TGCGCCAGCAGCGGGGGAGAGCGCGGGGATTCGATAGCCAAAAACATTCAGTACTTC,CASSGGERGDSIAKNIQYF
.,TRBV25-1,.,TRBJ2-4,TGTGCCAGCAGTGAATCGAGACACATAAACATTCAGTACTTC,CASSESRHINIQYF
.,TRBV6-6,TRBD1,TRBJ2-7,TGTGCCAGCAGAGACGACAGGGGGCATGTCTACGAGCAGTACTTC,CASRDDRGHVYEQYF
.,TRBV5-8,TRBD2,TRBJ2-5,TGTGCCAGCAGCTATGAAGTGGGGGGGACAGAGACCCAGTACTTC,CASSYEVGGTETQYF
once,TRBV5-6,TRBD2,TRBJ2-7,TGTGCCAGCGGCTTAGCGGGTCTATACGAGCAGTACTTC,CASGLAGLYEQYF
.,TRBV7-2,TRBD1,TRBJ1-4,TGTGCCAGCAGCTTGGACAGGGATGAAAAACTGTTTTTT,CASSLDRDEKLFF
.,TRBV5-3,.,TRBJ1-1,TGTGCCAGAAGCCAAAAAAGACAGGTTCTGAACACTGAAGCTTTCTTT,CARSQKRQVLNTEAFF
once,TRBV27,TRBD1,TRBJ1-2,TGTGCCAGCAGTTTGGTCGGGACAGGGGACTATGGCTACACCTTC,CASSLVGTGDYGYTF
.,TRBV4-3,TRBD1,TRBJ2-3,TGCGCCAGCAGCCAACCGGGACAGGGGGTTGGTACGCAGTATTTT,CASSQPGQGVGTQYF
.,TRBV19,TRBD2,TRBJ2-3,TGTGCCAGTAGTAGCCGCGGGGGGGGATACACAGATACGCAGTATTTT,CASSSRGGGYTDTQYF
.,TRBV3-1/TRBV3-2,.,TRBJ1-4,TGTGCCAGCAGCCACAGGGTTGCTAATGAAAAACTGTTTTTT,CASSHRVANEKLFF
.,TRBV5-1,TRBD2,TRBJ2-2,TGCGCCAGCAGCTCTTCCGGGACTAGGAACACCGGGGAGCTGTTTTTT,CASSSSGTRNTGELFF
.,TRBV10-2,.,TRBJ2-3,TGCGCCAGCAGAGGACATAACCAGGCAGATACGCAGTATTTT,CASRGHNQADTQYF
.,TRBV7-2,.,TRBJ1-4,TGTGCCAGCAGTTACGGACGGGTTCCACGGGGTAAACTGTTTTTT,CASSYGRVPRGKLFF
.,TRBV6-2/TRBV6-3,.,TRBJ2-1,TGTGCCAGCAGTTACGTCGTCGGCTCCTACAATGAGCAGTTCTTC,CASSYVVGSYNEQFF
.,TRBV5-1,.,TRBJ2-5,TGCGCCAGCAGCTTCACGGGGCAGGGGGAGACCCAGTACTTC,CASSFTGQGETQYF
many,TRBV4-3,.,TRBJ1-1,TGCGCCAGCAGCCAAGATTGGGCCGTGAACACTGAAGCTTTCTTT,CASSQDWAVNTEAFF
many,TRBV12-3/TRBV12-4,.,TRBJ2-7,TGTGCCAGCAGTTTAGACAGTTACGAGCAGTACTTC,CASSLDSYEQYF
.,TRBV29-1,TRBD1,TRBJ2-7,TGCAGCGTTGCTGGGGGACAGGGGGCAGGGGAGCAGTACTTC,CSVAGGQGAGEQYF
.,TRBV10-3,TRBD1,TRBJ2-2,TGTGCCATCAGGAGGACAGGGGGGGCCGGGGAGCTGTTTTTT,CAIRRTGGAGELFF